This T cell receptor (beta chain) originates from a study of blood T cell repertoires in COVID-19. Study context: T cells, B-cell-depleted T cells, or PBMCs provided the cDNA or gDNA that served as material.

The repertoire was sequenced with immunoSEQ multiplex PCR; TCRdb's copy has only in-frame clones and lacks some. This sample has approximately 170,000 clones, with under 90% found just once. The germline CDR1 and CDR2 sequences are LGHDT and YNNKEL (reference sequence). Trimming removed 6 bases at V and 11 bases at J, with 17 bases between. The CDR3 is 14 amino acids. This clonotype was sampled from a woman between 65 and 79 years old with COVID-19, enrolled during active disease. The chain is built from TRBV3-1 (or the pseudogene TRBV3-2) and TRBJ1-6; D is unclear. The sample consisted of peripheral blood. CDR3 protein: CASSHRLDLTPLHF. The DNA of the CDR3 is TGTGCCAGCAGTCATAGGCTAGACCTAACACCCCTCCACTTT.